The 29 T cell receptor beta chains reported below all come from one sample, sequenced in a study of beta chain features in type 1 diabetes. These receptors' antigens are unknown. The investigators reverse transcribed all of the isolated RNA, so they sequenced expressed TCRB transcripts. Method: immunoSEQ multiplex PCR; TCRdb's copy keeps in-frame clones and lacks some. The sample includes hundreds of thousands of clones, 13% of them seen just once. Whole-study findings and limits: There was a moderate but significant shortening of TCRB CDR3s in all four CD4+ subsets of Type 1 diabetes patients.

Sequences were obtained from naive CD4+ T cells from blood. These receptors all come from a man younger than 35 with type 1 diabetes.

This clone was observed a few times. The CDR3 coding sequence is TGTGCCTGGACGGGACAGACTAATGAAAAACTGTTTTTT. It specifies CAWTGQTNEKLFF. The chain combines TRBV30 with TRBJ1-4; 7 positions match TRBD1. V shed 4 bases and J 2 bases; nucleotides not matched to a gene: 1. Germline-derived CDR1 and CDR2 are GTSNPN and SVGIG (reference sequence). The CDR3 is 13 residues long. The full variable domain, its missing parts supplied by reference TRBV30 and TRBJ1-4, is SQTIHQWPATLVQPVGSPLSLECTVEGTSNPNLYWYRQAAGRGLQLLFYSVGIGQISSEVPQNLSASRPQDRQFILSSKKLLLSDSGFYLCAWTGQTNEKLFFGSGTQLSVL.

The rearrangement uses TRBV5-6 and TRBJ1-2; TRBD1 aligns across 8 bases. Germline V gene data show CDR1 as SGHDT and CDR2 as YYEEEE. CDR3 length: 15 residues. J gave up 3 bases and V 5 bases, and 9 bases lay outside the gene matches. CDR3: CASSLPGQEYYGYTF. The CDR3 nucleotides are TGTGCCAGCAGTTTACCGGGACAGGAATACTATGGCTACACCTTC. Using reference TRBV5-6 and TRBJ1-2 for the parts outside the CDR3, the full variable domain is DAGVTQSPTHLIKTRGQQVTLRCSPKSGHDTVSWYQQALGQGPQFIFQYYEEEERQRGNFPDRFSGHQFPNYSSELNVNALLLGDSALYLCASSLPGQEYYGYTFGSGTRLTVV.

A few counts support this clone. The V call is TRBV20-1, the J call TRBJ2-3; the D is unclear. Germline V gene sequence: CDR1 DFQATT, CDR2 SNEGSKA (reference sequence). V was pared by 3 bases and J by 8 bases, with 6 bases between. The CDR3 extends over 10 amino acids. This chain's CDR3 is CSASGFTQYF. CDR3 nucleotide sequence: TGCAGTGCTAGTGGGTTTACGCAGTATTTT.

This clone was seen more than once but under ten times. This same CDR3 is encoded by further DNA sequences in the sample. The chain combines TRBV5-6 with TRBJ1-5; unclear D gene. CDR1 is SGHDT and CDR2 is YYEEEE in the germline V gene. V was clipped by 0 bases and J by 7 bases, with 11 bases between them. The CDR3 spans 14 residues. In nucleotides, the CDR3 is TGTGCCAGCAGCTTGGCGGGGAGGTACCAGCCCCAGCATTTT. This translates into CASSLAGRYQPQHF.

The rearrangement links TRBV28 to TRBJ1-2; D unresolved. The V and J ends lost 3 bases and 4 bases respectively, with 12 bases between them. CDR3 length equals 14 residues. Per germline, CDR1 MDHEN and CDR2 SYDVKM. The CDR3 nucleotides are TGTGCCAGCAGTTTGGACGCTCTAGGCTATGGCTACACCTTC. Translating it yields CASSLDALGYGYTF.

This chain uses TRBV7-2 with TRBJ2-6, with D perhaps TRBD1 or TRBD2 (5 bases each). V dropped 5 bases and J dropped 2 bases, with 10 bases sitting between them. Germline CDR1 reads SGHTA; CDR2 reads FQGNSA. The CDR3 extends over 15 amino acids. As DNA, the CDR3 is TGTGCCAGCAGCCCCGAGGGGACTGGGGCCAACGTCCTGACTTTC. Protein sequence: CASSPEGTGANVLTF.

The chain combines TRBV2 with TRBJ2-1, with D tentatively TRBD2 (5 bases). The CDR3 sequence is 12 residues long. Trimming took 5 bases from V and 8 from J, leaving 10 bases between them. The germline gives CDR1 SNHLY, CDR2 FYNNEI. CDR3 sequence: CASSRYGDEQFF. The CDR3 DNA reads TGTGCCAGCAGTCGATACGGGGATGAGCAGTTCTTC.

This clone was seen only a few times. The CDR3 here is CAWSLSSGVGEQYF. The CDR3 DNA reads as TGTGCCTGGAGTCTAAGTAGCGGGGTGGGCGAGCAGTACTTC. The chain recombines TRBV30 with TRBJ2-7; 8 bases map to TRBD2. The germline V gene has CDR1 GTSNPN and CDR2 SVGIG (reference sequence). V lost 2 bases and J lost 6; bases outside the gene matches: 9. The CDR3 loop spans 14 amino acids.

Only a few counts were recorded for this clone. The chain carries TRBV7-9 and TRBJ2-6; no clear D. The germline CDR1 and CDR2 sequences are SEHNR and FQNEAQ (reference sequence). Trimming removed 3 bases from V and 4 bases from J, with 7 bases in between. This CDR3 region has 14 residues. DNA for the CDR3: TGTGCCAGCAGCTTTACCTCCGGGGCCAACGTCCTGACTTTC. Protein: CASSFTSGANVLTF.

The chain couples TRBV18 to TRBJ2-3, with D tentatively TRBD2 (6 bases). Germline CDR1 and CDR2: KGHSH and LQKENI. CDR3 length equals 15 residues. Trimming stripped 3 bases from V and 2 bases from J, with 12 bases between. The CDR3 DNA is TGTGCCAGCTCACCCTGGAGGGAGGACACAGATACGCAGTATTTT. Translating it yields CASSPWREDTDTQYF.

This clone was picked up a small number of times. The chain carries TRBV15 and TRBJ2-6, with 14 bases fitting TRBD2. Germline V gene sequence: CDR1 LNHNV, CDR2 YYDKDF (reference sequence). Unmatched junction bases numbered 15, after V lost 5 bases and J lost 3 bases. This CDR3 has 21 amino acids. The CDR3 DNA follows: TGTGCCACCAGCGGACCCGGGACTAGCGGGGGTGCCGGAGGTGGGGCCAACGTCCTGACTTTC. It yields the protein CATSGPGTSGGAGGGANVLTF.

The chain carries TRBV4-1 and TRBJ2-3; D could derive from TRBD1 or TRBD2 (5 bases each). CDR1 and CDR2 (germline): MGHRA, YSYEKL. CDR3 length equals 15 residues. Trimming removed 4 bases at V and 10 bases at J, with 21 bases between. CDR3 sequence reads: CASSLYGASKDAQYF. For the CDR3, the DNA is TGCGCCAGCAGCCTGTATGGGGCTAGCAAGGACGCGCAGTATTTT.

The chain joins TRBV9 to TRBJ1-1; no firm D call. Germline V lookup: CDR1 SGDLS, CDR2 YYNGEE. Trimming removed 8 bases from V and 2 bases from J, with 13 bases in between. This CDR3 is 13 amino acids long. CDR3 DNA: TGTGCCAGTGGAGAGTTGTCAAACACTGAAGCTTTCTTT. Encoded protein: CASGELSNTEAFF.

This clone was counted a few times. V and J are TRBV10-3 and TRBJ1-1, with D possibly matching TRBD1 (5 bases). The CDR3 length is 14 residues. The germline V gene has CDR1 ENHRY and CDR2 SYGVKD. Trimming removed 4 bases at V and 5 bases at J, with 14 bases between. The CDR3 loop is CAISGGAGGTEAFF. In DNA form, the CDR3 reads TGTGCCATCAGTGGCGGCGCCGGGGGAACTGAAGCTTTCTTT.

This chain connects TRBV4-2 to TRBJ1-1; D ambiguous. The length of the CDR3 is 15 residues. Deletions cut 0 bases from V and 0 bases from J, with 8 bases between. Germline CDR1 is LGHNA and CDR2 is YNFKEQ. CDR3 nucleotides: TGTGCCAGCAGCCAAGATCTCACTCTGAACACTGAAGCTTTCTTT. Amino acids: CASSQDLTLNTEAFF.

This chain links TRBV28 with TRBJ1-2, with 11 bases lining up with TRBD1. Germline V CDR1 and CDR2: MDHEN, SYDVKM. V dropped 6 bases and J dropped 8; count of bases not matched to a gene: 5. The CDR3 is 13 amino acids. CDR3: CASRGQGVFGYTF. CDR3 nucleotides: TGTGCCAGCAGGGGACAGGGGGTGTTCGGCTACACCTTC.

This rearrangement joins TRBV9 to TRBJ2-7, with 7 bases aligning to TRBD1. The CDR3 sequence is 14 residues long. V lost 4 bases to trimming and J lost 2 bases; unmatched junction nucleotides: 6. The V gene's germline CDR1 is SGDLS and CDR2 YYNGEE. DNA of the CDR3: TGTGCCAGCAGCTTACAGGGGTGGACCTACGAGCAGTACTTC. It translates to CASSLQGWTYEQYF.

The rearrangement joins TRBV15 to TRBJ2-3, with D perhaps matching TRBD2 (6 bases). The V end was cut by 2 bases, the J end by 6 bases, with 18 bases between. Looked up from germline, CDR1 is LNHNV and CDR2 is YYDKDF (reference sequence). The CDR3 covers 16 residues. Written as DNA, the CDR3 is TGTGCCACCAGCAGAATTGGGACGGGGGAGAAGGATACGCAGTATTTT. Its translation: CATSRIGTGEKDTQYF. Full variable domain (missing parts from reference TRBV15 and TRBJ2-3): DAMVIQNPRYQVTQFGKPVTLSCSQTLNHNVMYWYQQKSSQAPKLLFHYYDKDFNNEADTPDNFQSRRPNTSFCFLDIRSPGLGDTAMYLCATSRIGTGEKDTQYFGPGTRLTVL.

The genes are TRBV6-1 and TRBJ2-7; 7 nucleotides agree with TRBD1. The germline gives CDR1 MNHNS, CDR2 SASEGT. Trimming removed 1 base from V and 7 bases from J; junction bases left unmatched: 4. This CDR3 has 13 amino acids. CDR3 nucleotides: TGTGCCAGCAGTGAAGGGACAGGCGGTGAGCAGTACTTC. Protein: CASSEGTGGEQYF.

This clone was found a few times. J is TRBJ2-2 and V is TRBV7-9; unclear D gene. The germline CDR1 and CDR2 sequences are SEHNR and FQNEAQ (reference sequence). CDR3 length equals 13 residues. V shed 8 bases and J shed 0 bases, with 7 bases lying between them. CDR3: CASSPTNTGELFF. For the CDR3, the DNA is TGTGCCAGCTCCCCCACGAACACCGGGGAGCTGTTTTTT.

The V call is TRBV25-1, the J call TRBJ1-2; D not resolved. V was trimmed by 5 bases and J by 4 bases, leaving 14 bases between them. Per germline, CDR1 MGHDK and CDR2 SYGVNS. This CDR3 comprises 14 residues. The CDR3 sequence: CASSPSGRIYGYTF. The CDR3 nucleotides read TGTGCCAGCAGTCCCTCTGGACGGATCTATGGCTACACCTTC.

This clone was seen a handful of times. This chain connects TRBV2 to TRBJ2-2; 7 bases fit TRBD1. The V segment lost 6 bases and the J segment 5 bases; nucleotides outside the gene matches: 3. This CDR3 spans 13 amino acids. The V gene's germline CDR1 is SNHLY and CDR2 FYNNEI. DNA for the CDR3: TGTGCCAGCAGGATGACAGGGACCGGGGAGCTGTTTTTT. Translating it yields CASRMTGTGELFF.

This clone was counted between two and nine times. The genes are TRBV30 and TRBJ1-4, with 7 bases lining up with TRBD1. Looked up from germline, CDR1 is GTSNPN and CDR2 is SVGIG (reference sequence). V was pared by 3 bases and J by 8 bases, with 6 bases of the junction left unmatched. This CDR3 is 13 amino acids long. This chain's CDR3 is CAWRTGQGEKLFF. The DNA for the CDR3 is TGTGCCTGGAGGACAGGGCAAGGGGAAAAACTGTTTTTT.

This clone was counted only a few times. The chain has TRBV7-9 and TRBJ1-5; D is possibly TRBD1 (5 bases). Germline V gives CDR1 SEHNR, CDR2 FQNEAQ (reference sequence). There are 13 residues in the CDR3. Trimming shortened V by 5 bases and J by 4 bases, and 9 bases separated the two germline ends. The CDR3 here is CASSRGLNQPQHF. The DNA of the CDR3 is TGTGCCAGCAGCCGGGGGTTGAATCAGCCCCAGCATTTT.

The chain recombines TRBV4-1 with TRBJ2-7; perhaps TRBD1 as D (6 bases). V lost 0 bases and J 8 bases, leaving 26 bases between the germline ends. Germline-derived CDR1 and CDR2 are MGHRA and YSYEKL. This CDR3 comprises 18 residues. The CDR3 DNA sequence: TGCGCCAGCAGCCAAGATCAGGCAGAGGGGGATTACGGGGAAAAGCAGTACTTC. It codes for CASSQDQAEGDYGEKQYF.

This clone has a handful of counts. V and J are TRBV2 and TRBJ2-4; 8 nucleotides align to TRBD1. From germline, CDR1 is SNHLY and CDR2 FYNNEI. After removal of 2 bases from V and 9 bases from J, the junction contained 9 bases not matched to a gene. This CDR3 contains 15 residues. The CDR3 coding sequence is TGTGCCAGCAGTGAACAAGTAGGACAGGGAGGCATTCAGTACTTC. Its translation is CASSEQVGQGGIQYF.

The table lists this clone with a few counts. CDR3 residues: CAITGQRNQPQHF. As DNA, the CDR3 is TGTGCCATCACGGGCCAGAGAAATCAGCCCCAGCATTTT. V and J are TRBV10-3 and TRBJ1-5, with unresolved D. From germline, CDR1 is ENHRY and CDR2 SYGVKD. This CDR3 has 13 amino acids. The germline V and J ends were trimmed by 7 bases and 4 bases, with 11 bases remaining between them.

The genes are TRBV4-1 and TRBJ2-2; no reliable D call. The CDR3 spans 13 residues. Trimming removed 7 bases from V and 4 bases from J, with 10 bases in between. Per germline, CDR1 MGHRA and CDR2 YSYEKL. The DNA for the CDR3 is TGCGCCAGCAATCATGGGGTCACCGGGGAGCTGTTTTTT. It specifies CASNHGVTGELFF.

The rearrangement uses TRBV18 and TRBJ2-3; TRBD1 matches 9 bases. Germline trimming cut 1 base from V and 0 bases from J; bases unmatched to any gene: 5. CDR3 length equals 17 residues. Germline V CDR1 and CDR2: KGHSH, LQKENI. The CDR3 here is CASSPLGTGRSTDTQYF. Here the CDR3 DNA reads TGTGCCAGCTCACCACTGGGGACAGGGCGCAGCACAGATACGCAGTATTTT.